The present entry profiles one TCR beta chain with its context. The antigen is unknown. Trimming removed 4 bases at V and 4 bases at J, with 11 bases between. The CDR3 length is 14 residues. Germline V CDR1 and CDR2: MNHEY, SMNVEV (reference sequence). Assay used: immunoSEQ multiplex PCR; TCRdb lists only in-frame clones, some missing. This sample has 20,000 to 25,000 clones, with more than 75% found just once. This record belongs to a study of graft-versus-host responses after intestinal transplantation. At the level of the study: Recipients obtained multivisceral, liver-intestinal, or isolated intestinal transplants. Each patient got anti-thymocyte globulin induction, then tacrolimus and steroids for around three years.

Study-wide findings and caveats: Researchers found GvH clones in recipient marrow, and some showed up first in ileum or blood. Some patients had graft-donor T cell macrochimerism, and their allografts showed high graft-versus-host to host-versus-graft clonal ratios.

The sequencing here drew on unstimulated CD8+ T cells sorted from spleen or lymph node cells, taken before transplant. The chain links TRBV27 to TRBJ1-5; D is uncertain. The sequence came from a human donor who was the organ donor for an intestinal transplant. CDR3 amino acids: CASSSNWPNQPQHF. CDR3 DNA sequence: TGTGCCAGCAGTTCGAATTGGCCAAATCAGCCCCAGCATTTT.